This TCR beta chain was profiled in a study of beta chain features in type 1 diabetes. Germline V lookup: CDR1 SGHTA, CDR2 FQGNSA. The V gene lost 4 bases and the J gene lost 3 bases, with 13 bases spanning the gap. The CDR3 length is 14 residues. Investigators reverse transcribed all isolated RNA, so they sequenced expressed TCRB transcripts. TCRdb keeps only in-frame clones here, not all; method: immunoSEQ multiplex PCR. Here the sample spans around 340,000 clones, approximately 8% being singletons. This clone was detected only a few times. The source of this sequence is a woman between 18 and 29 years old in good health. This chain uses TRBV7-2 with TRBJ2-7; weak D call: TRBD1 (6 bases). The specimen was central memory CD4+ T cells from blood. CDR3 nucleotide sequence: TGTGCCAGCAGCTATACAGGGCACAACTACGAGCAGTACTTC. Translating gives CASSYTGHNYEQYF.